Below are 22 T cell receptor beta chains sequenced from a single sample in a study of regulatory T cells in long-lasting Graves disease. Arm-PCR of CDR3 regions and iRepertoire HTBI primers were the basis on which TCR beta libraries were built. MiXCR, applied by TCRdb to the multiplex PCR reads, yields one record per CDR3 protein. The profile shows fewer than 600,000 distinct CDR3 sequences, around a fifth of them singletons. Time point denoted: persistent/refractory GD, antithyroid drugs over 5 years with positive TRAb. PBMCs provided the RNA from which the TCR library was made. The material sequenced was peripheral blood mononuclear cells (PBMCs), taken when the disease was refractory, from a patient treated with antithyroid drugs. The receptors were gathered from a female donor with Graves disease.

This chain joins TRBV12-3 or TRBV12-4 and TRBJ1-5, with TRBD1 identical over 8 bases. This CDR3 comprises 14 residues. V trimming: 8 bases; J trimming: 11 bases; junction bases outside the gene matches: 14. In DNA, the CDR3 is TGTGCCAGCTCACCTGAGACAGGGGTCGGTGCCCAGCATTTT. Translated, it gives CASSPETGVGAQHF.

This clonotype has just a few counts. The chain uses TRBV7-9 and TRBJ2-1; 8 bases align to TRBD1. The CDR3 is made up of 14 amino acids. Germline lookup yields CDR1 SEHNR and CDR2 FQNEAQ (reference sequence). V lost 0 bases to trimming and J lost 8 bases; unmatched junction nucleotides: 3. The chain's CDR3 is CASSLADRADEQFF. The CDR3 DNA reads as TGTGCCAGCAGCTTAGCGGACAGGGCCGATGAGCAGTTCTTC. The entire variable domain, with the rest obtained from reference TRBV7-9 and TRBJ2-1, is as follows: DTGVSQNPRHKITKRGQNVTFRCDPISEHNRLYWYRQTLGQGPEFLTYFQNEAQLEKSRLLSDRFSAERPKGSFSTLEIQRTEQGDSAMYLCASSLADRADEQFFGPGTRLTVL.

This clonotype was detected many times. V is TRBV12-3 or TRBV12-4 and J is TRBJ1-1; D gene ambiguous. V was shortened by 6 bases and J by 4 bases, with 18 bases between the two germline ends. This CDR3 has 15 residues. CDR3 sequence: CASSPNAVRGTEAFF. CDR3 coding DNA: TGTGCCAGCAGCCCCAATGCAGTACGGGGCACTGAAGCTTTCTTT.

Comment on this clonotype: With only one base between it and a far larger clone, this is likely a read error. The genes are TRBV11-2 and TRBJ1-5; 7 bases fit TRBD1. With V trimmed by 5 bases and J by 4 bases, 2 bases remained unmatched. Germline V CDR1 and CDR2: SGHAT, FQNNGV. The CDR3 length is 13 residues. CDR3: CASSADRNQPQHF. The CDR3 DNA reads TGTGCCAGCAGCGCGGACAGGAATCAGCCCCAGCATTTT. The full variable domain, its missing parts supplied by reference TRBV11-2 and TRBJ1-5, is EAGVAQSPRYKIIEKRQSVAFWCNPISGHATLYWYQQILGQGPKLLIQFQNNGVVDDSQLPKDRFSAERLKGVDSTLKIQPAKLEDSAVYLCASSADRNQPQHFGDGTRLSIL.

The chain employs TRBV6-2 or TRBV6-3 and TRBJ1-2; TRBD1 is a possible D gene (6 bases). Germline CDR1 MNHEY, CDR2 SVGEGT. The CDR3 loop spans 13 amino acids. The V end lost 8 bases, the J end lost 4 bases, and 14 bases lay between the germline ends. For the CDR3, the DNA is TGTGCCAGCCGGCAGGGGTTACGCTATGGCTACACCTTC. Translation: CASRQGLRYGYTF.

This sequence joins TRBV19 and TRBJ2-7; 7 nucleotides agree with TRBD1. The germline V gene has CDR1 LNHDA and CDR2 SQIVND (reference sequence). This CDR3 region has 14 residues. Losses at the gene ends were 3 bases for V and 4 bases for J; bases not matched to a gene: 6. The DNA of the CDR3 is TGTGCCAGTAGTATCGGTACAGGGGATTACGAGCAGTACTTC. Amino acid sequence: CASSIGTGDYEQYF.

The V gene is TRBV19, the J gene TRBJ1-3; D gene uncertain. This CDR3 is 17 amino acids long. Germline V lookup: CDR1 LNHDA, CDR2 SQIVND (reference sequence). The V end was cut by 5 bases, the J end by 1 base, with 18 bases between. The DNA of the CDR3 is TGTGCCAGTAGTGTCGGGCCTCCTCCTTTTTCTGGAAACACCATATATTTT. Its protein is CASSVGPPPFSGNTIYF.

The genes are TRBV20-1 and TRBJ2-5; 11 bases line up with TRBD1. Germline assignment: CDR1 DFQATT and CDR2 SNEGSKA (reference sequence). The V segment lost 6 bases and the J segment 5 bases; nucleotides outside the gene matches: 11. The CDR3 has 15 residues. CDR3 in amino acids: CSALSGQGAEETQYF. The CDR3 DNA is TGCAGTGCCCTCAGCGGACAGGGGGCTGAGGAGACCCAGTACTTC.

The table lists this clonotype with a few counts. This sequence joins TRBV19 and TRBJ2-2; TRBD1 aligns across 10 bases. Germline CDR1 is LNHDA and CDR2 is SQIVND (reference sequence). There are 17 residues in the CDR3. Trimming at V came to 4 bases and at J to 1 base, leaving 6 bases not matched to a gene. The CDR3 coding sequence is TGTGCCAGTAGTAAGGGACAGGGGATCGGGAACACCGGGGAGCTGTTTTTT. This sequence encodes CASSKGQGIGNTGELFF.

The J gene is TRBJ2-2, the V gene TRBV6-1; 8 bases align to TRBD1. The CDR3 covers 16 residues. Germline V gene lookup returns CDR1 MNHNS and CDR2 SASEGT. Germline trimming cut 5 bases from V and 6 bases from J; bases unmatched to any gene: 11. The CDR3 nucleotides read TGTGCCAGCAGTACGGGGCCAGGGGGCAATCCCGGGGAGCTGTTTTTT. This translates into CASSTGPGGNPGELFF.

The table lists this clonotype with many counts. The rearrangement links TRBV28 to TRBJ2-7; possible D gene TRBD2, 5 bases. The CDR3 runs 14 residues. Trimming pared 6 bases from V and 4 bases from J, leaving 16 bases between. CDR1 is MDHEN and CDR2 is SYDVKM in the germline V gene. CDR3 nucleotide sequence: TGTGCCAGCAGCCGACCTTATGCGGGTTACGAGCAGTACTTC. It yields the protein CASSRPYAGYEQYF.

This clonotype occurred many times. This chain links TRBV6-5 with TRBJ1-3; D uncertain. Germline V gene lookup returns CDR1 MNHEY and CDR2 SVGAGI. This CDR3 contains 14 residues. The germline V and J ends were trimmed by 2 bases and 4 bases, with 9 bases remaining between them. In DNA, the CDR3 is TGTGCCAGCAGTTACGGACCGAAGGGAAACACCATATATTTT. The encoded protein is CASSYGPKGNTIYF.

In its sample, this clonotype was seen once. V usage is TRBV28 and J usage is TRBJ2-3; D is perhaps TRBD2 (6 bases). The CDR3 contains 15 residues. The ends were cut back, 7 bases at V and 6 bases at J, with 20 bases in the middle. Germline CDR1 reads MDHEN; CDR2 reads SYDVKM. CDR3 protein: CASKARGSHPDTQYF. CDR3 nucleotides: TGTGCCAGCAAGGCGCGGGGTTCCCACCCCGATACGCAGTATTTT.

This clonotype was counted a few times. The chain employs TRBV28 and TRBJ2-3; D is unresolved. Germline CDR1 is MDHEN and CDR2 is SYDVKM. Deletions cut 1 base from V and 0 bases from J, with 11 bases between. The CDR3 is 16 residues long. CDR3 sequence reads: CASSLFQGASTDTQYF. The CDR3 DNA is TGTGCCAGCAGTTTATTTCAAGGAGCCAGCACAGATACGCAGTATTTT.

This clonotype was counted at least ten times. The CDR3 here is CASHRGNTEAFF. The CDR3 nucleotides are TGTGCCAGCCACCGGGGGAACACTGAAGCTTTCTTT. This chain joins TRBV28 and TRBJ1-1; D is unclear. Deletions cut 8 bases from V and 1 base from J, with 8 bases between. CDR1 is MDHEN and CDR2 is SYDVKM in the germline V gene. The CDR3 length is 12 residues.

There are many counts of this clonotype. V usage is TRBV18 and J usage is TRBJ2-5; no definite D call. Per germline, CDR1 KGHSH and CDR2 LQKENI. The length of the CDR3 is 12 residues. Trimming stripped 2 bases from V and 2 bases from J, with 3 bases between. For the CDR3, the DNA is TGTGCCAGCTCACCAGAGCAAGAGACCCAGTACTTC. Encoded protein: CASSPEQETQYF.

Many counts were recorded for this clonotype. The CDR3, as DNA: TGTGCCAGCAGTGACCGCAGGATAGCTGAAGCTTTCTTT. This translates into CASSDRRIAEAFF. This chain joins TRBV2 and TRBJ1-1; D gene uncertain. Deletions cut 3 bases from V and 6 bases from J, with 11 bases between. This CDR3 is 13 amino acids long. Germline V gene lookup returns CDR1 SNHLY and CDR2 FYNNEI.

At least ten counts were recorded for this clonotype. A read error may produce the germline difference seen at one junction end. The gene calls are TRBV29-1 and TRBJ1-1, with 10 bases that match TRBD1. CDR3 length: 14 residues. CDR1 and CDR2 from the germline V gene are SQVTM and ANQGSEA. The CDR3 DNA follows: TGCAGCGTGGAAGAGACAGGGGGCTACACTGAAGCTTTCTTT. This codes for CSVEETGGYTEAFF.

The chain employs TRBV7-2 and TRBJ2-7; 10 bases are shared with TRBD2. With V trimmed by 8 bases and J by 1 base, 8 bases remained unmatched. The CDR3 has 15 amino acids. CDR1 and CDR2 from the germline V gene are SGHTA and FQGNSA. The CDR3 DNA sequence: TGTGCCAGCGCCGGAGCTAGCGGGGGTTCCTACGAGCAGTACTTC. Residues: CASAGASGGSYEQYF.

This clonotype was detected many times. The rearrangement joins TRBV11-3 to TRBJ2-2; D gene unclear. Germline CDR1 SGHNT, CDR2 YENEEA. Trimming pared 7 bases from V and 6 bases from J, leaving 18 bases between. This CDR3 comprises 15 residues. CDR3 residues: CASTFLSSGAGELFF. The CDR3 nucleotides are TGTGCCAGCACCTTCCTCTCCTCGGGCGCCGGGGAGCTGTTTTTT. Full variable domain (remainder filled in from reference TRBV11-3 and TRBJ2-2): EAGVVQSPRYKIIEKKQPVAFWCNPISGHNTLYWYLQNLGQGPELLIRYENEEAVDDSQLPKDRFSAERLKGVDSTLKIQPAELGDSAVYLCASTFLSSGAGELFFGEGSRLTVL.

This clonotype was counted ten times or more. The J gene is TRBJ2-7, the V gene TRBV28; possibly TRBD2 for D (5 bases). The CDR3 sequence is 15 residues long. Germline V gene data show CDR1 as MDHEN and CDR2 as SYDVKM. Trimming pared 5 bases from V and 4 bases from J, leaving 18 bases between. The CDR3 sequence: CASSTLRGIAYEQYF. CDR3 DNA sequence: TGTGCCAGCAGTACTTTGCGAGGGATAGCGTACGAGCAGTACTTC.

This clonotype was detected many times. The chain carries TRBV15 and TRBJ2-2; maybe TRBD1 (6 bases). Germline V CDR1 and CDR2: LNHNV, YYDKDF (reference sequence). The V end was cut by 0 bases, the J end by 6 bases, with 14 bases between. This CDR3 has 16 residues. The CDR3 DNA is TGTGCCACCAGCAGAGATGTCGACAGGACGTCCGGGGAGCTGTTTTTT. This encodes CATSRDVDRTSGELFF.